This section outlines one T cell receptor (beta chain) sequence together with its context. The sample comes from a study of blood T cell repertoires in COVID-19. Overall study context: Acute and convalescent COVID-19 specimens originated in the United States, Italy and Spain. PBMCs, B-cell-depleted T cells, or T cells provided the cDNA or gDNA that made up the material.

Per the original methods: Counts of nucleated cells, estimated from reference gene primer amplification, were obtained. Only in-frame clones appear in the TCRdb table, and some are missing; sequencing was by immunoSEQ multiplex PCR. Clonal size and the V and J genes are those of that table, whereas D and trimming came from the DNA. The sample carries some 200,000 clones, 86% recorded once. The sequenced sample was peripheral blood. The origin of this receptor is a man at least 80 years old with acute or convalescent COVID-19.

The CDR3 reads CASSDRGVKQPQHF. In DNA form, the CDR3 reads TGTGCCAGCAGTGACAGGGGAGTCAAACAGCCCCAGCATTTT. V gene TRBV6-1 combines with J gene TRBJ1-5; a weak D match, TRBD1 (6 bases). The CDR3 loop spans 14 amino acids. V lost 3 bases to trimming and J lost 7 bases, with 13 bases between them. The V gene's germline CDR1 is MNHNS and CDR2 SASEGT.